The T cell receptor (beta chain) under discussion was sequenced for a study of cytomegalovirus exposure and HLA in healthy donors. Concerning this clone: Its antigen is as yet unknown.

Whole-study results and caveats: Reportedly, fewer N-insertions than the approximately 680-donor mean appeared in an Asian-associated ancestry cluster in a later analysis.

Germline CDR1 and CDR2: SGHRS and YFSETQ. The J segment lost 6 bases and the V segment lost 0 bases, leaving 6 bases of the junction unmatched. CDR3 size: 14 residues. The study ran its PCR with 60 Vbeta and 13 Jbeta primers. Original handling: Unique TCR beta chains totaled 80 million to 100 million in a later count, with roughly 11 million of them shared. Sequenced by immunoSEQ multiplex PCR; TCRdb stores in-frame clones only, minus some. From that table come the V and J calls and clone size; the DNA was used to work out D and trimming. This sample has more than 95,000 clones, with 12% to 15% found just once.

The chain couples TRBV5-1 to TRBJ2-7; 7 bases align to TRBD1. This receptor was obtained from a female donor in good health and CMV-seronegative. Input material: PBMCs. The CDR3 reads CASSLAGGSGEQYF. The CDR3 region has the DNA TGCGCCAGCAGCTTGGCAGGGGGATCGGGCGAGCAGTACTTC.